Listed here are 19 T cell receptor beta chains from one sample, sequenced in a study of cytomegalovirus exposure and HLA in healthy donors. Profiled with immunoSEQ multiplex PCR; TCRdb holds only in-frame clones, not every one. Of approximately 140,000 clones listed, 88% are singletons. Sequencing input: PBMCs. These receptors all come from a young woman in good health and CMV-seropositive.

This clone was counted once. The chain is built from TRBV5-1 and TRBJ2-5; 12 bases line up with TRBD2. The CDR3 loop spans 15 amino acids. Germline trimming cut 2 bases from V and 2 bases from J; bases unmatched to any gene: 1. The V gene's germline CDR1 is SGHRS and CDR2 YFSETQ. As DNA, the CDR3 is TGCGCCAGCAGCTTACTAGCGGGGGGACAAGAGACCCAGTACTTC. Its translation: CASSLLAGGQETQYF.

This chain uses TRBV11-1 with TRBJ1-4; D unresolved. Germline V gene data show CDR1 as SGHAT and CDR2 as FQDESV (reference sequence). Between the trimmed V and J ends, which lost 8 bases and 4 bases, there was a span of 11 bases. This CDR3 is 13 amino acids long. The CDR3 DNA is TGTGCCAGCCAGAACCAAAATAATGAAAAACTGTTTTTT. It is translated as CASQNQNNEKLFF.

V gene TRBV2 combines with J gene TRBJ2-2; 7 bases align to TRBD1. V was clipped by 10 bases and J by 3 bases; unmatched bases: 8. The CDR3 runs 14 residues. CDR1 is SNHLY, CDR2 FYNNEI, per germline. The CDR3: CATYRGVDTGELFF. CDR3 sequence (DNA): TGTGCCACGTACAGGGGTGTCGACACCGGGGAGCTGTTTTTT.

The chain employs TRBV19 and TRBJ2-2; the match to TRBD2 covers 9 bases. Germline V gene data show CDR1 as LNHDA and CDR2 as SQIVND (reference sequence). V lost 0 bases to trimming and J lost 6 bases; unmatched junction nucleotides: 5. This CDR3 is built from 16 residues. The CDR3 nucleotides read TGTGCCAGTAGTATAGAGAGGACTAGCGAAGCCGGGGAGCTGTTTTTT. Translation: CASSIERTSEAGELFF.

CDR3 protein: CASTRTGGVTDTQYF. The CDR3 region has the DNA TGTGCCAGCACCCGGACAGGGGGCGTCACAGATACGCAGTATTTT. The chain recombines TRBV2 with TRBJ2-3; 11 nucleotides align to TRBD1. The CDR3 consists of 15 residues. Trimming cost V 7 bases and J 2 bases; bases outside gene matches: 5. In germline, CDR1 is SNHLY, CDR2 FYNNEI.

The rearrangement links TRBV4-3 to TRBJ1-2; D ambiguous. The CDR3 loop spans 15 amino acids. Germline V gene data show CDR1 as LGHNA and CDR2 as YSLEER. The germline V and J ends were trimmed by 0 bases and 7 bases, with 15 bases remaining between them. The CDR3 protein is CASSQDQIQSAGYTF. The CDR3, as DNA: TGCGCCAGCAGCCAAGATCAGATACAGTCTGCTGGCTACACCTTC.

The DNA of the CDR3 is TGTGCCAGCAGTTACCCCCATGGGGGCGACGGTGAAAAACTGTTTTTT. Its translation: CASSYPHGGDGEKLFF. This rearrangement joins TRBV6-6 to TRBJ1-4, with D possibly TRBD1 on 6 matching bases. CDR1 is MNHNY, CDR2 SVGAGI, per germline (reference sequence). The CDR3 runs 16 residues. The V end was cut by 2 bases, the J end by 7 bases, with 17 bases between.

The chain recombines TRBV5-1 with TRBJ1-6, with 7 nucleotides matching TRBD1. There are 17 residues in the CDR3. V shed 1 base, J shed 6 bases, and the junction held 10 bases outside the gene matches. The germline gives CDR1 SGHRS, CDR2 YFSETQ. CDR3 residues: CASSLSPTGLINSPLHF. The CDR3 region has the DNA TGCGCCAGCAGCTTGAGTCCGACAGGGCTCATTAATTCACCCCTCCACTTT.

This clone was observed a few times. The V and J genes are TRBV6-1 and TRBJ1-2, with D perhaps matching TRBD1 (6 bases). The ends were cut back, 6 bases at V and 8 bases at J, with 16 bases in the middle. The CDR3 is 13 residues long. The V gene's germline CDR1 is MNHNS and CDR2 SASEGT. CDR3 sequence reads: CASSAGQSPGYTF. CDR3 nucleotide sequence: TGTGCCAGCAGCGCCGGACAGAGCCCCGGCTACACCTTC.

The chain carries TRBV5-1 and TRBJ2-2; D gene unclear. The CDR3 extends over 12 amino acids. CDR1 is SGHRS, CDR2 YFSETQ, per germline. Trimming stripped 6 bases from V and 2 bases from J, with 5 bases between. The DNA for the CDR3 is TGCGCCAGCACGGTTAACACCGGGGAGCTGTTTTTT. Translating gives CASTVNTGELFF.

The chain carries TRBV18 and TRBJ2-3, with 9 bases lining up with TRBD1. This CDR3 is 14 amino acids long. Trimming at V came to 6 bases and at J to 1 base, leaving 2 bases not matched to a gene. Per germline, CDR1 KGHSH and CDR2 LQKENI. CDR3 bases: TGTGCCAGCTCCACAGGGGGCGGCACAGATACGCAGTATTTT. Encoded protein: CASSTGGGTDTQYF.

V is TRBV4-3 and J is TRBJ1-6; 9 nucleotides match TRBD1. J gave up 9 bases and V 0 bases, and 3 bases lay outside the gene matches. CDR3 length equals 15 residues. Germline assignment: CDR1 LGHNA and CDR2 YSLEER. The CDR3 loop reads CASSQDAQGASPLHF. The CDR3 region has the DNA TGCGCCAGCAGCCAAGATGCACAGGGGGCTTCACCCCTCCACTTT.

The count of this clone is one. The V and J genes are TRBV5-5 and TRBJ1-6; 7 positions match TRBD1. V lost 2 bases and J lost 7; bases outside the gene matches: 6. The CDR3 has 15 amino acids. Germline CDR1 SGHKS, CDR2 YYEKEE (reference sequence). CDR3 region: CASSLDRVGNSPLHF. In DNA, the CDR3 is TGTGCCAGCAGCTTAGACAGGGTAGGGAATTCACCCCTCCACTTT.

The rearrangement links TRBV6-5 to TRBJ2-7; D perhaps matches TRBD2 (5 bases). Deletions cut 6 bases from V and 1 base from J, with 16 bases between. The CDR3 loop spans 15 amino acids. From germline, CDR1 is MNHEY and CDR2 SVGAGI. Here the CDR3 reads CASSPRRMLSYEQYF. For the CDR3, the DNA is TGTGCCAGCAGCCCCAGGAGGATGCTTTCCTACGAGCAGTACTTC.

The CDR3 sequence: CAIRISRSSTNEKLFF. DNA for the CDR3: TGTGCCATCAGGATCTCGAGATCCTCAACTAATGAAAAACTGTTTTTT. The rearrangement links TRBV10-3 to TRBJ1-4; D is unresolved. Trimming removed 6 bases at V and 0 bases at J, with 14 bases between. CDR3 length: 16 amino acids. Germline V lookup: CDR1 ENHRY, CDR2 SYGVKD.

The chain uses TRBV2 and TRBJ1-1, with D possibly being TRBD1 (5 bases). Germline loops: CDR1 SNHLY, CDR2 FYNNEI. Between the trimmed V and J ends, which lost 6 bases and 7 bases, there was a span of 12 bases. The CDR3 loop spans 12 amino acids. The CDR3 region has the DNA TGTGCCAGCAGACCTAGGGGTGGTGAAGCTTTCTTT. Translation: CASRPRGGEAFF.

The genes are TRBV7-9 and TRBJ1-1; tentative D call: TRBD1 (6 bases). The CDR3 is 15 amino acids. Germline CDR1 SEHNR, CDR2 FQNEAQ (reference sequence). V gave up 2 bases and J gave up 0 bases, with 10 bases separating them. CDR3 coding DNA: TGTGCCAGCAGCTTACTGAGGGGGTTGAACACTGAAGCTTTCTTT. Translated, it gives CASSLLRGLNTEAFF.

This sequence joins TRBV5-1 and TRBJ1-1, with unresolved D. The V end lost 5 bases, the J end lost 1 base, and 12 bases lay between the germline ends. Germline V gene sequence: CDR1 SGHRS, CDR2 YFSETQ. CDR3 length: 14 residues. Here the CDR3 reads CASSTTVANTEAFF. In nucleotides, the CDR3 is TGCGCCAGCAGTACCACTGTTGCGAACACTGAAGCTTTCTTT.

The J gene is TRBJ2-1, the V gene TRBV4-2, with TRBD1 matching 7 bases. From germline, CDR1 is LGHNA and CDR2 YNFKEQ. This CDR3 spans 15 amino acids. J lost 4 bases, V lost 0 bases, and 3 bases had no gene match. The CDR3 nucleotides read TGTGCCAGCAGCCAAGATTGGGACAGTTACAATGAGCAGTTCTTC. Translation gives CASSQDWDSYNEQFF.